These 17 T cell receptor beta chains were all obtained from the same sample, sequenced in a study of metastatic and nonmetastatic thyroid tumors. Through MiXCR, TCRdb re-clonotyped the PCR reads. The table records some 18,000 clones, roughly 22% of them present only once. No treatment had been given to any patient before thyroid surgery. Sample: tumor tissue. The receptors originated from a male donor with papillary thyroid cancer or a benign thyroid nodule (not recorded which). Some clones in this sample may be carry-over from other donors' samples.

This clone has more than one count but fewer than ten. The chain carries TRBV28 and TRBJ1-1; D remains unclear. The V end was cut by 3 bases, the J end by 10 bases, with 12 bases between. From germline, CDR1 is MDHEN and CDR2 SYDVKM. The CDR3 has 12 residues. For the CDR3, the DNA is TGTGCCAGCAGTTTGATGGGAGGGATAGCTTTCTTT. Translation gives CASSLMGGIAFF. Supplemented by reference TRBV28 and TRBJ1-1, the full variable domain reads DVKVTQSSRYLVKRTGEKVFLECVQDMDHENMFWYRQDPGLGLRLIYFSYDVKMKEKGDIPEGYSVSREKKERFSLILESASTNQTSMYLCASSLMGGIAFFGQGTRLTVV.

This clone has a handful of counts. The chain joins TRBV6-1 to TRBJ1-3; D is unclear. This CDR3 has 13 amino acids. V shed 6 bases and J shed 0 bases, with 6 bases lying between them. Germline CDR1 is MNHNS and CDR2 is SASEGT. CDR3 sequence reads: CASSGFSGNTIYF. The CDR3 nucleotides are TGTGCCAGCAGCGGCTTCTCTGGAAACACCATATATTTT.

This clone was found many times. The CDR3 loop is CASSSEGRQGAIEQFF. The DNA of the CDR3 is TGTGCCAGCAGTTCAGAGGGGAGACAGGGGGCGATTGAGCAGTTCTTC. The chain has TRBV7-2 and TRBJ2-1; 10 positions match TRBD1. The CDR3 is 16 amino acids. Germline trimming cut 6 bases from V and 9 bases from J; bases unmatched to any gene: 14. Germline-derived CDR1 and CDR2 are SGHTA and FQGNSA.

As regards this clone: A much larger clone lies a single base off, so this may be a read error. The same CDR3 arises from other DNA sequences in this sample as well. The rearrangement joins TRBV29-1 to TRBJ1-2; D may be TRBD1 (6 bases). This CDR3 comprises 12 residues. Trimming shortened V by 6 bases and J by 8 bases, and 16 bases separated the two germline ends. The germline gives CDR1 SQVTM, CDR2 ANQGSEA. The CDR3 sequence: CSVPSTGGGYTF. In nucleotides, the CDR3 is TGCAGCGTCCCCTCGACAGGAGGCGGCTACACCTTC.

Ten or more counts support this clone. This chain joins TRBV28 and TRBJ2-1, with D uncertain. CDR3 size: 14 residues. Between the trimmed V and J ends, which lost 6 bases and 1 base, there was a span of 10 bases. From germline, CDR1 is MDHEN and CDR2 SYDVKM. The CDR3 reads CASRAIRSYNEQFF. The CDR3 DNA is TGTGCCAGCAGGGCCATCCGGTCCTACAATGAGCAGTTCTTC.

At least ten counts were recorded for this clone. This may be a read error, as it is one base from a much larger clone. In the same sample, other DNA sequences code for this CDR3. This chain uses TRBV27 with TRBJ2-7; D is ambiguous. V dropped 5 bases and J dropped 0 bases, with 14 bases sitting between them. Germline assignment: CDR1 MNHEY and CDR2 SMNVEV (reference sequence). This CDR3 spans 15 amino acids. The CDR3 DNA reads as TGTGCCAGCAGTATCCGCCCCCAGAGCTCCTACGAGCAGTACTTC. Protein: CASSIRPQSSYEQYF.

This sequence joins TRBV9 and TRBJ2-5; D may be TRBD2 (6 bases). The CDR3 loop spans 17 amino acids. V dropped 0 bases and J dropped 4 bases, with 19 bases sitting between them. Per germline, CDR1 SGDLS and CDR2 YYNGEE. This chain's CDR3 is CASSVGGLGGSRETQYF. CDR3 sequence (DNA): TGTGCCAGCAGCGTAGGGGGACTCGGCGGCAGTCGAGAGACCCAGTACTTC.

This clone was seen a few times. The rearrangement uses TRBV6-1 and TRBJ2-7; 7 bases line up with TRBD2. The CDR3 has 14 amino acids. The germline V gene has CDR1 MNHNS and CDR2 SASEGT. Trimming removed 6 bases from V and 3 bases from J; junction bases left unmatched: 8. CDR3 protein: CASSPRTSDYEQYF. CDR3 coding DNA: TGTGCCAGCAGCCCTCGGACTAGTGACTACGAGCAGTACTTC.

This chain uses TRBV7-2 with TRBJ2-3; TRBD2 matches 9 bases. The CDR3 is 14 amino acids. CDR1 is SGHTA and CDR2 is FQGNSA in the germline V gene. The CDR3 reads CASSSGMVLDTQYF. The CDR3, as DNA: TGTGCTTCCTCTAGCGGGATGGTTTTAGATACGCAGTATTTT. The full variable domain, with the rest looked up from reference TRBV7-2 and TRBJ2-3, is GAGVSQSPSNKVTEKGKDVELRCDPISGHTALYWYRQSLGQGLEFLIYFQGNSAPDKSGLPSDRFSAERTGGSVSTLTIQRTQQEDSAVYLCASSSGMVLDTQYFGPGTRLTVL.

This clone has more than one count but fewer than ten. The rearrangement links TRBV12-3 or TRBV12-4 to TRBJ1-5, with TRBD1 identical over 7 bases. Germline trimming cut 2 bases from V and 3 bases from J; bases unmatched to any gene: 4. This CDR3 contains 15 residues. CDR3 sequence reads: CASSLRGQPNQPQHF. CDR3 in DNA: TGTGCCAGCAGTTTAAGGGGACAGCCCAATCAGCCCCAGCATTTT.

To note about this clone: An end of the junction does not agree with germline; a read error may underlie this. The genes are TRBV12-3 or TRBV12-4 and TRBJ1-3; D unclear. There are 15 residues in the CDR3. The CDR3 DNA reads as TGTGCCAGCAGTTTATGCAGGAGCTCTGGAAACACCATATATTTC. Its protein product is CASSLCRSSGNTIYF.

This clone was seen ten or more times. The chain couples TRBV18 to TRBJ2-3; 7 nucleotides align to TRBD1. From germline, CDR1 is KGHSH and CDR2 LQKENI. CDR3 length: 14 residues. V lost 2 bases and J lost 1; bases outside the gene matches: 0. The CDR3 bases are TGTGCCAGCTCACCAACAGGGGGCACAGATACGCAGTATTTT. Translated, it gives CASSPTGGTDTQYF.

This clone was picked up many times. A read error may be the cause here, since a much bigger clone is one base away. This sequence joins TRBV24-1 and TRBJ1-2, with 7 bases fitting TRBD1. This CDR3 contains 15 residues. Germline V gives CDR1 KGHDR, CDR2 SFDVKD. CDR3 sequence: CATSDKQGINCGYTF. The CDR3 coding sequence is TGTGCCACCAGTGATAAACAGGGGATTAACTGTGGCTACACCTTC.

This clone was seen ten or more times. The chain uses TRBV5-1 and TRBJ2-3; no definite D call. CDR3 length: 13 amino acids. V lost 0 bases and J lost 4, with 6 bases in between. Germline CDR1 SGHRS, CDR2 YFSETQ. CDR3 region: CASSLEFSDTQYF. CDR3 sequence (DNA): TGCGCCAGCAGCTTGGAGTTTTCAGATACGCAGTATTTT.

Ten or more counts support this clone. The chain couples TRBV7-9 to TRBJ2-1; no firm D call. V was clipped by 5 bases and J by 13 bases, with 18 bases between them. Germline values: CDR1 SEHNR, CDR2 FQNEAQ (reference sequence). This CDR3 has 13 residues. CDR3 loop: CASSMLTLEPQFF. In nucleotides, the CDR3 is TGTGCCAGCAGCATGCTAACCCTCGAGCCTCAGTTCTTC.

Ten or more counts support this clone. CDR3 loop: CASSIGGQGAYEQYF. In nucleotides, the CDR3 is TGTGCCAGTAGTATAGGGGGGCAGGGCGCTTACGAGCAGTACTTC. The rearrangement uses TRBV19 and TRBJ2-7, with TRBD1 as a possible D gene (6 bases). The V gene's germline CDR1 is LNHDA and CDR2 SQIVND (reference sequence). The CDR3 totals 15 residues. Trimming cost V 1 base and J 4 bases, with 14 bases left between them.

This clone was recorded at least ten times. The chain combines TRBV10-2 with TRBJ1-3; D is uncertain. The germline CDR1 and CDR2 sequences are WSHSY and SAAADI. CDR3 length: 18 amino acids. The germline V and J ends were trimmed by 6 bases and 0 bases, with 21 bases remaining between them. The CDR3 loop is CASRRPPVDGASGNTIYF. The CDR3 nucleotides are TGCGCCAGCAGAAGGCCCCCCGTCGACGGTGCCTCTGGAAACACCATATATTTT.